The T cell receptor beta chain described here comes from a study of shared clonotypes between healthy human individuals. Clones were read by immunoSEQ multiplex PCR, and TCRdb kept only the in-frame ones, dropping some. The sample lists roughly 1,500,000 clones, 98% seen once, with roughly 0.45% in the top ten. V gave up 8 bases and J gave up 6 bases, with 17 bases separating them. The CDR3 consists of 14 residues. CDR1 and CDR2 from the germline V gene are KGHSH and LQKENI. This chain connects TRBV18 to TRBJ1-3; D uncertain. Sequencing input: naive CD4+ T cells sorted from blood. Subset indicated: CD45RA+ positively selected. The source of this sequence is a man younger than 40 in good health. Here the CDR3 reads CASRTLPYINTIYF. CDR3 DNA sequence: TGTGCCAGCCGTACCCTCCCTTACATAAACACCATATATTTT. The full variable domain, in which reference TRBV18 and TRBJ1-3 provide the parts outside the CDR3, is NAGVMQNPRHLVRRRGQEARLRCSPMKGHSHVYWYRQLPEEGLKFMVYLQKENIIDESGMPKERFSAEFPKEGPSILRIQQVVRGDSAAYFCASRTLPYINTIYFGEGSWLTVV.